Below, 32 T cell receptor beta chains from the same sample are listed, as sequenced in a study of cytomegalovirus exposure and HLA in healthy donors. This PCR relied on a set of 60 Vbeta primers and 13 Jbeta primers. TCRdb's table, derived via immunoSEQ multiplex PCR, lists solely in-frame clones and lacks some. Of some 150,000 clones listed, 78% are singletons. What was sequenced was PBMCs. The receptors derive from a male donor in good health and CMV-seronegative.

This chain joins TRBV29-1 and TRBJ1-5; possible D gene TRBD1, 5 bases. The CDR3 covers 12 residues. Germline V CDR1 and CDR2: SQVTM, ANQGSEA. Trimming shortened V by 4 bases and J by 6 bases, and 10 bases separated the two germline ends. The CDR3 here is CSVGQGPQPQHF. CDR3 nucleotide sequence: TGCAGCGTTGGTCAGGGCCCTCAGCCCCAGCATTTT.

This clone was detected a few times. The chain has TRBV6-4 and TRBJ2-1; 10 bases match TRBD2. Trimming took 5 bases from V and 3 from J; bases not matched to a gene: 4. The germline V gene has CDR1 MRHNA and CDR2 SNTAGT. This CDR3 has 15 amino acids. The CDR3 DNA reads as TGTGCCAGCAGTAAAGCGGGAGGGGACTACAATGAGCAGTTCTTC. Translated: CASSKAGGDYNEQFF.

The chain joins TRBV6-5 to TRBJ2-2; D is perhaps TRBD1 (5 bases). V was pared by 6 bases and J by 5 bases, with 13 bases between. Germline assignment: CDR1 MNHEY and CDR2 SVGAGI. The length of the CDR3 is 14 residues. The CDR3 DNA is TGTGCCAGCAGGGGGCAAGGAAGGACCGGGGAGCTGTTTTTT. As protein: CASRGQGRTGELFF.

The chain couples TRBV14 to TRBJ2-1; D is possibly TRBD2 (5 bases). Germline CDR1 reads SGHDN; CDR2 reads FVKESK. V dropped 3 bases and J dropped 8 bases, with 26 bases sitting between them. The CDR3 is 18 residues long. As DNA, the CDR3 is TGTGCCAGCAGCCACTTTGTTGGAGACTACCTTGAGAGGGATGAGCAGTTCTTC. Protein: CASSHFVGDYLERDEQFF.

The V gene is TRBV5-6, the J gene TRBJ1-2; tentative D call: TRBD1 (6 bases). Trimming left V 4 bases short and J 4 bases short, with 17 bases between. The CDR3 sequence is 15 residues long. Looked up from germline, CDR1 is SGHDT and CDR2 is YYEEEE. The CDR3 is CASSVDSFAGYGYTF. CDR3 coding DNA: TGTGCCAGCAGCGTGGACAGTTTCGCCGGCTATGGCTACACCTTC. The full variable domain, with the rest looked up from reference TRBV5-6 and TRBJ1-2, is DAGVTQSPTHLIKTRGQQVTLRCSPKSGHDTVSWYQQALGQGPQFIFQYYEEEERQRGNFPDRFSGHQFPNYSSELNVNALLLGDSALYLCASSVDSFAGYGYTFGSGTRLTVV.

The gene calls are TRBV30 and TRBJ2-7, with D possibly matching TRBD2 (6 bases). The CDR3 totals 13 residues. Germline CDR1 reads GTSNPN; CDR2 reads SVGIG (reference sequence). The CDR3, as DNA: TGTGCGTACGACCCGGGGGTCCCCTACGAGCAGTACTTC. This sequence encodes CAYDPGVPYEQYF.

The V and J genes are TRBV5-1 and TRBJ2-7, with 7 bases matching TRBD2. The V gene's germline CDR1 is SGHRS and CDR2 YFSETQ. J lost 3 bases, V lost 3 bases, and 15 bases had no gene match. CDR3 size: 17 residues. CDR3 nucleotide sequence: TGCGCCAGCAGCTCCCCGGACGGGAGCGGGGACCACTACGAGCAGTACTTC. This encodes CASSSPDGSGDHYEQYF.

This clone was observed a single time. J is TRBJ2-5 and V is TRBV4-2; 10 nucleotides match TRBD2. Germline-derived CDR1 and CDR2 are LGHNA and YNFKEQ. The V and J ends lost 4 bases and 5 bases, in that order; junction bases with no gene match: 7. CDR3 size: 15 residues. The CDR3 DNA reads as TGTGCCAGCAGCCCAACAACTAGCGGGGTGGAGACCCAGTACTTC. Protein sequence: CASSPTTSGVETQYF.

The gene calls are TRBV4-3 and TRBJ1-6; D uncertain. Germline V CDR1 and CDR2: LGHNA, YSLEER. The ends were cut back, 3 bases at V and 9 bases at J, with 9 bases in the middle. The CDR3 has 13 residues. This CDR3 is CASSHTFTSPLHF. CDR3 DNA: TGCGCCAGCAGCCATACTTTTACTTCACCCCTCCACTTT.

In DNA, the CDR3 is TGTGCCTGGAGTACTGGGGGCCGGTGGGAGCAGTACTTC. It yields the protein CAWSTGGRWEQYF. The V call is TRBV30, the J call TRBJ2-7; the D gene is possibly TRBD1 (6 bases). The CDR3 is 13 residues long. Germline V gene data show CDR1 as GTSNPN and CDR2 as SVGIG (reference sequence). The ends were cut back, 2 bases at V and 7 bases at J, with 15 bases in the middle.

The J gene is TRBJ1-4, the V gene TRBV19, with unresolved D. The ends were cut back, 8 bases at V and 10 bases at J, with 20 bases in the middle. The germline V gene encodes CDR1 LNHDA and CDR2 SQIVND (reference sequence). The CDR3 spans 14 residues. CDR3: CASARQDMTVKLFF. For the CDR3, the DNA is TGTGCCAGTGCCCGACAAGACATGACCGTAAAACTGTTTTTT. Full variable domain (missing parts from reference TRBV19 and TRBJ1-4): DGGITQSPKYLFRKEGQNVTLSCEQNLNHDAMYWYRQDPGQGLRLIYYSQIVNDFQKGDIAEGYSVSREKKESFPLTVTSAQKNPTAFYLCASARQDMTVKLFFGSGTQLSVL.

The CDR3 region is CASSHESRQPQHF. In nucleotides, the CDR3 is TGTGCCAGCAGCCATGAGTCCAGGCAGCCCCAGCATTTT. The chain couples TRBV7-9 to TRBJ1-5, with D unresolved. Germline V gene sequence: CDR1 SEHNR, CDR2 FQNEAQ (reference sequence). The CDR3 sequence is 13 residues long. V was pared by 5 bases and J by 7 bases, with 12 bases between.

V is TRBV29-1 and J is TRBJ2-2; D may be TRBD1 (5 bases). This CDR3 has 13 amino acids. V was trimmed by 4 bases and J by 0 bases, leaving 6 bases between them. CDR1 is SQVTM, CDR2 ANQGSEA, per germline. The CDR3 DNA sequence: TGCAGCGTTGGACAGACGAACACCGGGGAGCTGTTTTTT. Its protein is CSVGQTNTGELFF.

J is TRBJ1-5 and V is TRBV6-4; unclear D gene. The CDR3 spans 13 residues. CDR1 and CDR2 (germline): MRHNA, SNTAGT. V gave up 2 bases and J gave up 6 bases, with 8 bases separating them. CDR3 amino acids: CASSDGRGQPQHF. The CDR3 coding sequence is TGTGCCAGCAGTGACGGGCGGGGTCAGCCCCAGCATTTT.

The genes are TRBV7-2 and TRBJ2-1; 9 bases map to TRBD2. CDR1 SGHTA and CDR2 FQGNSA come from the germline V gene. The CDR3 is made up of 14 amino acids. J was trimmed by 7 bases and V by 4 bases; bases with no gene match: 5. The CDR3 sequence: CASSWGGGGNEQFF. The CDR3, as DNA: TGTGCCAGCAGCTGGGGCGGGGGGGGGAATGAGCAGTTCTTC.

This chain joins TRBV5-1 and TRBJ2-7; 10 nucleotides match TRBD2. Germline values: CDR1 SGHRS, CDR2 YFSETQ. The CDR3 has 15 residues. V lost 4 bases and J lost 5; bases outside the gene matches: 9. The CDR3 region is CASSQKAGGLHEQYF. For the CDR3, the DNA is TGCGCCAGCAGCCAAAAAGCGGGAGGGCTTCACGAGCAGTACTTC.

This sequence joins TRBV5-4 and TRBJ2-1; 8 nucleotides line up with TRBD1. CDR3 size: 16 residues. Germline assignment: CDR1 SGHNT and CDR2 YYREEE (reference sequence). With V trimmed by 4 bases and J by 7 bases, 13 bases remained unmatched. The CDR3 sequence: CASSRSLGQGVNEQFF. Here the CDR3 DNA reads TGTGCCAGCAGCCGCTCCCTAGGACAGGGAGTTAATGAGCAGTTCTTC. Filled out from reference TRBV5-4 and TRBJ2-1, the complete variable domain reads ETGVTQSPTHLIKTRGQQVTLRCSSQSGHNTVSWYQQALGQGPQFIFQYYREEENGRGNFPPRFSGLQFPNYSSELNVNALELDDSALYLCASSRSLGQGVNEQFFGPGTRLTVL.

This rearrangement joins TRBV30 to TRBJ2-3; perhaps TRBD2 as D (5 bases). V was pared by 5 bases and J by 6 bases, with 24 bases between. The CDR3 loop spans 16 amino acids. CDR1 GTSNPN and CDR2 SVGIG come from the germline V gene (reference sequence). The DNA of the CDR3 is TGTGCCTGGTCCCCTGGGAGCGGAGTCGCTTCTGATACGCAGTATTTT. Residues: CAWSPGSGVASDTQYF.

This clone has a handful of counts. This rearrangement joins TRBV20-1 to TRBJ2-1; D not certain. The CDR3 runs to 11 residues. Trimming removed 3 bases at V and 6 bases at J, with 6 bases between. Germline V CDR1 and CDR2: DFQATT, SNEGSKA (reference sequence). The DNA of the CDR3 is TGCAGTGCTAGTCCCGTCAATGAGCAGTTCTTC. Translating gives CSASPVNEQFF.

This chain links TRBV5-5 with TRBJ2-5, with 9 bases that match TRBD1. The germline gives CDR1 SGHKS, CDR2 YYEKEE (reference sequence). J was trimmed by 1 base and V by 4 bases; bases with no gene match: 5. This CDR3 is 15 amino acids long. The CDR3 sequence is CASSPWDRAQETQYF. CDR3 sequence (DNA): TGTGCCAGCAGCCCATGGGACAGGGCCCAAGAGACCCAGTACTTC.

This clone was seen once. The V gene is TRBV18, the J gene TRBJ2-7; no definite D call. With 2 bases removed from V and 2 bases from J, the gap between germline ends came to 10 bases. Germline lookup yields CDR1 KGHSH and CDR2 LQKENI. CDR3 length: 14 amino acids. Written as DNA, the CDR3 is TGTGCCAGCTCACCATCTAGGCCCCCCTACGAGCAGTACTTC. This gives the protein CASSPSRPPYEQYF.

The gene calls are TRBV2 and TRBJ2-2; the D gene is possibly TRBD1 (6 bases). The CDR3 contains 16 residues. Germline V lookup: CDR1 SNHLY, CDR2 FYNNEI. Trimming took off 4 bases at V and 2 bases at J, with 14 bases between the two ends. The CDR3 loop reads CASSVSVGGNTGELFF. Here the CDR3 DNA reads TGTGCCAGCAGTGTGAGTGTTGGGGGCAACACCGGGGAGCTGTTTTTT.

The chain employs TRBV4-1 and TRBJ1-2; the match to TRBD1 covers 7 bases. Germline values: CDR1 MGHRA, CDR2 YSYEKL. The CDR3 extends over 15 amino acids. V gave up 0 bases and J gave up 2 bases; unmatched junction bases: 3. This chain's CDR3 is CASSQEEGQNYGYTF. The CDR3, as DNA: TGCGCCAGCAGCCAAGAAGAGGGACAGAACTATGGCTACACCTTC.

As regards this clone: Germline and junction disagree at one end, which may indicate a read error. The rearrangement links TRBV7-7 to TRBJ2-1; D tentatively fits TRBD1 or TRBD2 (6 bases each). Per germline, CDR1 SSHAT and CDR2 FNYEAQ (reference sequence). The CDR3 sequence is 13 residues long. The CDR3 reads CASSLGGGTEQFF. Here the CDR3 DNA reads TGTGCTAGCAGCTTAGGAGGGGGTACTGAGCAGTTCTTC.

The chain joins TRBV15 to TRBJ2-7; 8 nucleotides agree with TRBD1. CDR1 is LNHNV, CDR2 YYDKDF, per germline (reference sequence). The V segment lost 6 bases and the J segment 5 bases; nucleotides outside the gene matches: 15. There are 16 residues in the CDR3. This CDR3 reads CATRYSPGTGRNEQYF. The CDR3 DNA follows: TGTGCCACCAGATACTCACCAGGGACAGGTCGAAACGAGCAGTACTTC.

The chain recombines TRBV11-2 with TRBJ1-3; D possibly corresponds to TRBD1 (5 bases). This CDR3 has 15 amino acids. V shed 3 bases and J shed 1 base, with 10 bases lying between them. CDR1 and CDR2 (germline): SGHAT, FQNNGV. The CDR3 region has the DNA TGTGCCAGCAGCTTGCACGGGGGGTCTGGAAACACCATATATTTT. This translates into CASSLHGGSGNTIYF.

The chain uses TRBV19 and TRBJ2-2, with no clear D. V lost 3 bases and J lost 5, with 10 bases in between. Germline values: CDR1 LNHDA, CDR2 SQIVND (reference sequence). CDR3 length equals 14 residues. The CDR3 region is CASSIGDRTGELFF. CDR3 nucleotide sequence: TGTGCCAGTAGTATCGGAGATAGAACCGGGGAGCTGTTTTTT.

The chain combines TRBV19 with TRBJ2-1, with 13 bases matching TRBD2. CDR1 and CDR2 (germline): LNHDA, SQIVND (reference sequence). This CDR3 contains 16 residues. V lost 4 bases and J lost 8; bases outside the gene matches: 8. CDR3 loop: CASSTGLAGPGDEQFF. The CDR3 bases are TGTGCCAGTAGTACGGGACTAGCGGGACCTGGGGATGAGCAGTTCTTC.

The chain recombines TRBV10-3 with TRBJ1-5; 7 positions agree with TRBD1. Germline V gives CDR1 ENHRY, CDR2 SYGVKD. The CDR3 is 14 amino acids. The junction had 6 bases not matched to a gene; V was cut back by 6 bases and J by 4 bases. This CDR3 reads CAISGEQGNQPQHF. The CDR3 DNA follows: TGTGCCATCAGCGGCGAACAGGGGAATCAGCCCCAGCATTTT.

Written as DNA, the CDR3 is TGTGCCAGCAGCTCCGGACTAGCGGGGTATGAGCAGTTCTTC. Protein product: CASSSGLAGYEQFF. V usage is TRBV7-3 and J usage is TRBJ2-1; 12 bases map to TRBD2. The CDR3 spans 14 residues. Per the germline V gene, CDR1 is SGHTA and CDR2 is FQGTGA. V shed 4 bases and J 8 bases; nucleotides not matched to a gene: 3.

V usage is TRBV9 and J usage is TRBJ2-4; D is possibly TRBD1 (7 bases). CDR1 SGDLS and CDR2 YYNGEE come from the germline V gene. The CDR3 is made up of 14 amino acids. Trimming left V 3 bases short and J 12 bases short, with 19 bases between. The CDR3 nucleotides read TGTGCCAGCAGCGCGGGAGACACAGGGGCTGATCAGTACTTC. This sequence encodes CASSAGDTGADQYF.

The gene calls are TRBV9 and TRBJ1-3; tentative D call: TRBD1 (5 bases). The CDR3 totals 15 residues. V dropped 4 bases and J dropped 4 bases, with 15 bases sitting between them. Germline V CDR1 and CDR2: SGDLS, YYNGEE. CDR3 DNA: TGTGCCAGCAGCATAGGGGCTTATCACGGAAACACCATATATTTT. Its translation: CASSIGAYHGNTIYF.